This T cell receptor beta chain was observed in a study of shared clonotypes between healthy human individuals. Measured with immunoSEQ multiplex PCR; TCRdb has only the in-frame clones, and not every one. The sample comprises 2 million or so clones, about 95% of which are singletons, and 0.13% rests with the top ten. This clone was detected only once. Trimming took 4 bases from V and 9 from J, leaving 13 bases between them. The CDR3 length is 14 residues. The germline CDR1 and CDR2 sequences are MNHNS and SASEGT. The TCR originated in a man aged 18 to 35 in good health. Sequenced sample: naive CD4+ T cells sorted from blood. The subset is: CD45RA+ positively selected. This chain links TRBV6-1 with TRBJ1-6; D unresolved. For the CDR3, the DNA is TGTGCCAGCAGTGCGACGGCGAGCGGTTCACCCCTCCACTTT. This translates into CASSATASGSPLHF.